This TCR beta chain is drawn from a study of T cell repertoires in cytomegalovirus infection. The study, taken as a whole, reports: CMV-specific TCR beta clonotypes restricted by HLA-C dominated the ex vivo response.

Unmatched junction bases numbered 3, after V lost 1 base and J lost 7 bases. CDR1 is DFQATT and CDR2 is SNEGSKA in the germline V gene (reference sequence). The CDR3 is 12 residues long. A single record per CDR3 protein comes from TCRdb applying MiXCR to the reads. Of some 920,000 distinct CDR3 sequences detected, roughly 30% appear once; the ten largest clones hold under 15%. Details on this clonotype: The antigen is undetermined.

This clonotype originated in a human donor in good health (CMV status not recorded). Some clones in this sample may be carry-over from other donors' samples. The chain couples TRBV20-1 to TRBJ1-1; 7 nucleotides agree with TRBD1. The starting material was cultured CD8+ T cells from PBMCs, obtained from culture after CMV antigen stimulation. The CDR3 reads CSARGTGVEAFF. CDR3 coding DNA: TGCAGTGCTAGAGGGACAGGAGTTGAAGCTTTCTTT.